This T cell receptor beta chain was documented in a study of shared clonotypes between healthy human individuals. Study details: A donor's plate count was three for CD4 naive and three for CD4 memory; CD8 naive had two and CD8 memory one.

Naive-designated CD8 cells lacked CD45RO, were positively enriched for CCR7, and omitted terminally differentiated effector memory CD45RA+ cells. TCRdb keeps only in-frame clones here, not all; method: immunoSEQ multiplex PCR. The profile shows approximately 2,000,000 clones, 90% to 95% of them singletons. Germline trimming cut 5 bases from V and 4 bases from J; bases unmatched to any gene: 6. From germline, CDR1 is SGHRS and CDR2 YFSETQ. CDR3 length: 14 amino acids. The receptor was isolated from a man between 18 and 29 years old in good health. Some clones in this sample may be carry-over from other donors' samples. The specimen sequenced was naive CD8+ T cells from PBMCs. The V gene is TRBV5-1, the J gene TRBJ2-7; 10 bases are shared with TRBD1. Here the CDR3 reads CASRMTGGRYEQYF. CDR3 nucleotide sequence: TGCGCCAGCAGGATGACAGGGGGCAGGTACGAGCAGTACTTC.